This T cell receptor beta chain appears in the sequencing data of a study of cytomegalovirus exposure and HLA in healthy donors. Study conclusions and caveats: A likely sequencing artifact accounted for one observed cluster of highly shared sequence variants. The investigators catalogued 150 to 200 TCR beta chains as cytomegalovirus-associated.

V was clipped by 3 bases and J by 7 bases, with 12 bases between them. This CDR3 comprises 13 residues. From germline, CDR1 is MDHEN and CDR2 SYDVKM. The PCR contained 60 Vbeta and 13 Jbeta primers. The data were produced by immunoSEQ multiplex PCR, yet TCRdb's version contains in-frame clones alone and is incomplete. Altogether a few hundred thousand clones are present, approximately 82% being singletons, with the ten largest covering around 0.57%. Details on this clone: Antigen: not known.

The source of this sequence is a woman in her thirties or forties in good health and CMV-seronegative. This chain connects TRBV28 to TRBJ1-1, with D possibly matching TRBD1 (6 bases). Material for sequencing was PBMCs. CDR3 loop: CASSFLGGGEAFF. The CDR3 nucleotides are TGTGCCAGCAGTTTCCTAGGGGGGGGTGAAGCTTTCTTT.